This T cell receptor (beta chain) comes out of a study of cytomegalovirus exposure and HLA in healthy donors. Study-wide background: From HLA-typed donors, an early data release held about 92 million unique TCRs. Researchers found that roughly 81% of under 450 genotyped donors fell within the Caucasian-associated ancestry cluster.

Study-wide results and limits: It has been reported that TCR beta sequences accurately predicted the HLA-A and HLA-B alleles of most subjects. Investigators reported more than 150 TCR beta chains as tied to cytomegalovirus.

The PCR had 60 Vbeta and 13 Jbeta primers. Sequenced by immunoSEQ multiplex PCR; TCRdb stores in-frame clones only, minus some. This sample has some 130,000 clones, with around three quarters found just once. The CDR3 runs 13 residues. The germline V gene encodes CDR1 MGHRA and CDR2 YSYEKL. Between the trimmed V and J ends, which lost 5 bases and 9 bases, there was a span of 14 bases. Note on this clone: Its antigen is unknown.

The source of this sequence is a man aged 40-49 years in good health and CMV-seropositive. The chain combines TRBV4-1 with TRBJ1-5; D is undetermined. Material: PBMCs. The CDR3 DNA sequence: TGCGCCAGCAGCGGGCCGACCGAAGGGCCCCAGCATTTT. It is translated as CASSGPTEGPQHF.